This entry lists 18 T cell receptor beta chains sequenced from one sample in a study of beta chain features in type 1 diabetes. Whole-study results and caveats: Significant though moderate, a shortening of TCRB CDR3s appeared in all four CD4+ subsets of Type 1 diabetes patients.

These TCRs are of unknown antigen specificity. Of the isolated RNA, all was reverse transcribed, and so the sequenced material was expressed TCRB transcripts. Clones were sequenced by immunoSEQ multiplex PCR, and TCRdb holds only the in-frame ones, with some missing. In the table there are roughly 150,000 clones, approximately 8.8% of which are singletons. The sequenced material came from central memory CD4+ T cells from blood. The receptor source for this set is a woman aged 25 to 39 with type 1 diabetes.

The CDR3 nucleotides read TGTGCCAGCTCACCGGTCCAGAGCAATCAGCCCCAGCATTTT. Its protein is CASSPVQSNQPQHF. The V and J genes are TRBV18 and TRBJ1-5; D is undetermined. The CDR3 spans 14 residues. Deletions cut 3 bases from V and 1 base from J, with 7 bases between. Germline values: CDR1 KGHSH, CDR2 LQKENI. Combining the CDR3 with reference TRBV18 and TRBJ1-5 gives the whole variable domain NAGVMQNPRHLVRRRGQEARLRCSPMKGHSHVYWYRQLPEEGLKFMVYLQKENIIDESGMPKERFSAEFPKEGPSILRIQQVVRGDSAAYFCASSPVQSNQPQHFGDGTRLSIL.

This clone was seen a handful of times. This rearrangement joins TRBV7-9 to TRBJ2-7; weak D call: TRBD1 (6 bases). V lost 3 bases to trimming and J lost 2 bases, with 14 bases between them. This CDR3 region has 15 residues. CDR1 is SEHNR and CDR2 is FQNEAQ in the germline V gene (reference sequence). The CDR3 here is CASSLHGTTPYEQYF. In DNA, the CDR3 is TGTGCCAGCAGCTTGCACGGGACAACCCCCTACGAGCAGTACTTC.

This clone was recorded a few times. This rearrangement joins TRBV10-2 to TRBJ1-5; D call uncertain. V was cut by 6 bases and J by 5 bases, with 17 bases left in between. The germline V gene encodes CDR1 WSHSY and CDR2 SAAADI. The length of the CDR3 is 15 residues. This CDR3 reads CASRALARIDQPQHF. CDR3 nucleotide sequence: TGCGCCAGCAGGGCCCTGGCCAGGATCGATCAGCCCCAGCATTTT.

The chain joins TRBV7-9 to TRBJ2-7; 9 bases map to TRBD1. V lost 5 bases, J lost 4 bases, and 6 bases stayed unmatched. The germline CDR1 and CDR2 sequences are SEHNR and FQNEAQ (reference sequence). CDR3 size: 14 residues. This CDR3 reads CASSPGTGQYEQYF. CDR3 in DNA: TGTGCCAGCAGCCCCGGGACAGGGCAATACGAGCAGTACTTC.

This clone was counted a few times. The chain couples TRBV18 to TRBJ2-5; 7 bases are a match to TRBD1. J was trimmed by 4 bases and V by 2 bases; bases with no gene match: 4. The germline V gene has CDR1 KGHSH and CDR2 LQKENI. The CDR3 spans 14 residues. The CDR3 nucleotides are TGTGCCAGCTCACCAACGACAGGGAGAGAGACCCAGTACTTC. Translating it yields CASSPTTGRETQYF.

The V gene is TRBV6-5, the J gene TRBJ1-2; D uncertain. The germline V gene has CDR1 MNHEY and CDR2 SVGAGI. Between the trimmed V and J ends, which lost 5 bases and 0 bases, there was a span of 7 bases. The CDR3 spans 13 residues. CDR3 in amino acids: CASSVSANYGYTF. CDR3 nucleotide sequence: TGTGCCAGCAGTGTATCAGCTAACTATGGCTACACCTTC.

Regarding this clone: The junction departs from the called germline gene at one end, perhaps through a read error. The chain combines TRBV2 with TRBJ1-2, with unresolved D. This CDR3 has 14 amino acids. Germline CDR1 SNHLY, CDR2 FYNNEI. DNA for the CDR3: TGTGCCAGCAGGGAAGCCGGCGGAAACTATGGCTACACCTTC. It translates to CASREAGGNYGYTF.

In its sample, this clone was seen a few times. The V and J genes are TRBV9 and TRBJ2-7; 9 bases match TRBD2. V shed 3 bases and J 0 bases; nucleotides not matched to a gene: 4. This CDR3 is 15 amino acids long. Germline CDR1 SGDLS, CDR2 YYNGEE. CDR3 residues: CASSAGTSFSYEQYF. CDR3 coding DNA: TGTGCCAGCAGCGCGGGGACTAGCTTCTCCTACGAGCAGTACTTC.

This clone came up a few times. The chain is built from TRBV19 and TRBJ1-5, with 7 bases identical to TRBD1. Looked up from germline, CDR1 is LNHDA and CDR2 is SQIVND (reference sequence). Losses at the gene ends were 9 bases for V and 9 bases for J; bases not matched to a gene: 8. The CDR3 runs to 12 residues. In nucleotides, the CDR3 is TGTGCCAGCCGACAGGGCTTAGGGCCCCAGCATTTT. This translates into CASRQGLGPQHF. Drawing the rest from reference TRBV19 and TRBJ1-5, the complete variable domain is DGGITQSPKYLFRKEGQNVTLSCEQNLNHDAMYWYRQDPGQGLRLIYYSQIVNDFQKGDIAEGYSVSREKKESFPLTVTSAQKNPTAFYLCASRQGLGPQHFGDGTRLSIL.

At least ten counts were recorded for this clone. The V call is TRBV18, the J call TRBJ2-7, with a weak D call TRBD1 (6 bases). Germline V gene data show CDR1 as KGHSH and CDR2 as LQKENI. The CDR3 loop spans 14 amino acids. Trimming cost V 3 bases and J 4 bases, with 13 bases left between them. CDR3 DNA: TGTGCCAGCTCACCTAGAACAGGGAAATACGAGCAGTACTTC. Protein sequence: CASSPRTGKYEQYF.

This sequence joins TRBV6-5 and TRBJ2-7, with D possibly TRBD1 on 6 matching bases. V was cut by 2 bases and J by 4 bases, with 15 bases left in between. The CDR3 contains 15 residues. The germline V gene encodes CDR1 MNHEY and CDR2 SVGAGI. The CDR3 is CASSYGQGLTYEQYF. The CDR3 region has the DNA TGTGCCAGCAGTTACGGGCAGGGGTTGACGTACGAGCAGTACTTC.

This clone has a handful of counts. This sequence joins TRBV14 and TRBJ2-7; 8 bases line up with TRBD2. Germline V gene sequence: CDR1 SGHDN, CDR2 FVKESK. Trimming took 2 bases from V and 2 from J; bases not matched to a gene: 2. This CDR3 is 14 amino acids long. The CDR3 bases are TGTGCCAGCAGCCAACAGACTAGCGCCTACGAGCAGTACTTC. It translates to CASSQQTSAYEQYF.

The gene calls are TRBV11-2 and TRBJ1-5; D is unclear. V lost 2 bases, J lost 6 bases, and 17 bases lay in between. Germline CDR1 is SGHAT and CDR2 is FQNNGV. The CDR3 has 16 amino acids. The CDR3, as DNA: TGTGCCAGCAGCTTACTGTTCGGGGTGGAGGGTCAGCCCCAGCATTTT. Its translation is CASSLLFGVEGQPQHF.

This clone occurred a few times. The V and J genes are TRBV18 and TRBJ1-5, with 9 bases aligning to TRBD1. V lost 5 bases and J lost 6; bases outside the gene matches: 11. Germline V lookup: CDR1 KGHSH, CDR2 LQKENI. The CDR3 consists of 16 residues. Written as DNA, the CDR3 is TGTGCCAGCTCAGCTACAACAGGGGGCGGTGGTCAGCCCCAGCATTTT. Protein sequence: CASSATTGGGGQPQHF.

This chain links TRBV9 with TRBJ2-1; unclear D gene. Germline assignment: CDR1 SGDLS and CDR2 YYNGEE. The V and J ends lost 3 bases and 9 bases respectively, with 10 bases between them. The CDR3 has 12 amino acids. The CDR3 DNA sequence: TGTGCCAGCAGCGCGATCTACGGTGAGCAGTTCTTC. The encoded protein is CASSAIYGEQFF.

CDR3 DNA: TGTGCCAGCAGAGCACAAGAGACCCAGTACTTC. Its translation: CASRAQETQYF. The chain combines TRBV2 with TRBJ2-5, with D unresolved. Germline assignment: CDR1 SNHLY and CDR2 FYNNEI. Trimming shortened V by 6 bases and J by 2 bases, and 4 bases separated the two germline ends. The CDR3 covers 11 residues. Drawing the rest from reference TRBV2 and TRBJ2-5, the complete variable domain is EPEVTQTPSHQVTQMGQEVILRCVPISNHLYFYWYRQILGQKVEFLVSFYNNEISEKSEIFDDQFSVERPDGSNFTLKIRSTKLEDSAMYFCASRAQETQYFGPGTRLLVL.

The genes are TRBV27 and TRBJ2-2, with D possibly being TRBD1 (5 bases). The CDR3 has 14 residues. Germline CDR1 MNHEY, CDR2 SMNVEV (reference sequence). The germline V and J ends were trimmed by 6 bases and 1 base, with 9 bases remaining between them. The CDR3 sequence is CASRRQRNTGELFF. As DNA, the CDR3 is TGTGCCAGCAGGAGACAGAGGAACACCGGGGAGCTGTTTTTT.

This clone turned up a few times. The chain combines TRBV18 with TRBJ1-2; no reliable D call. Germline V lookup: CDR1 KGHSH, CDR2 LQKENI. The V gene lost 2 bases and the J gene lost 5 bases, with 12 bases spanning the gap. This CDR3 contains 14 residues. CDR3 nucleotide sequence: TGTGCCAGCTCACCAGAGCGTAGATTGTATGGCTACACCTTC. Residues: CASSPERRLYGYTF.